This T cell receptor (beta chain) was sequenced during a study of T cell responses to AZD1222 COVID-19 vaccine. CDR1 and CDR2 (germline): SGHRS, YFSETQ. The CDR3 length is 15 residues. V shed 4 bases and J shed 3 bases, with 11 bases lying between them. Assay used: immunoSEQ multiplex PCR; TCRdb lists only in-frame clones, some missing. Here the sample spans 150,000 or so clones, less than 95% being singletons. The chain uses TRBV5-1 and TRBJ1-6; D may be TRBD1 (6 bases). The receptor was isolated from an adult who received the AZD1222 COVID-19 vaccine. The input for sequencing was peripheral blood, taken 28 days after the second AZD1222 dose. The chain's CDR3 is CASSPGQNYNSPLHF. The CDR3 coding sequence is TGCGCCAGCAGCCCCGGACAGAACTATAATTCACCCCTCCACTTT.